One and the same sample provided the 3 T cell receptor beta chains below, sequenced in a study of T cells in Graves' hyperthyroidism and ophthalmopathy (dated by TCRdb to the late 2010s). To prepare the library, multiplex PCR was applied. This sample was sequenced with an Illumina HiSeq 2000. Amplification of TCR beta CDR3 regions was carried out from RNA transcripts. A first-round RT-PCR of the TCR CDR3 used the HTBI primer set with the Qiagen OneStep RT-PCR kit. The public sequencing data were trimmed at Q25 with fastp and processed into clonotypes with MiXCR by TCRdb, which kept only in-frame beta chains. Each record represents a unique CDR3 protein, reported with the most common genes and DNA among its rows. This sample holds a few hundred thousand distinct CDR3 sequences; approximately 14% were observed only once. The top ten hold approximately 7% of the sample. Sequencing was done on a sample of blood. The receptors stem from a woman between 25 and 40 years old with Graves' hyperthyroidism.

In this sample, this clonotype turned up many times. The CDR3 bases are TGCGCCAGCAGCTTGGGACTAGCGCCGAACACCGGGGAGCTGTTTTTT. It specifies CASSLGLAPNTGELFF. This chain uses TRBV5-1 with TRBJ2-2; 8 bases line up with TRBD2. The germline CDR1 and CDR2 sequences are SGHRS and YFSETQ. The CDR3 runs 16 residues. Trimming took 0 bases from V and 0 from J; bases not matched to a gene: 1.

This clonotype was found many times. This chain uses TRBV18 with TRBJ2-1; 10 bases fit TRBD1. Germline V gene lookup returns CDR1 KGHSH and CDR2 LQKENI. The CDR3 totals 15 residues. Germline trimming cut 3 bases from V and 6 bases from J; bases unmatched to any gene: 5. CDR3 in amino acids: CASSPQGQGINEQFF. CDR3 bases: TGTGCCAGCTCACCCCAGGGACAGGGGATCAATGAGCAGTTCTTC.

This sequence joins TRBV10-1 and TRBJ2-3, with a tentative D call TRBD2 (6 bases). Trimming left V 4 bases short and J 2 bases short, with 10 bases between. This CDR3 contains 14 residues. In germline, CDR1 is WNHNN, CDR2 SYGVQD (reference sequence). CDR3 coding DNA: TGCGCCAGCAGTGCGGACTACTCCACAGATACGCAGTATTTT. This sequence encodes CASSADYSTDTQYF.